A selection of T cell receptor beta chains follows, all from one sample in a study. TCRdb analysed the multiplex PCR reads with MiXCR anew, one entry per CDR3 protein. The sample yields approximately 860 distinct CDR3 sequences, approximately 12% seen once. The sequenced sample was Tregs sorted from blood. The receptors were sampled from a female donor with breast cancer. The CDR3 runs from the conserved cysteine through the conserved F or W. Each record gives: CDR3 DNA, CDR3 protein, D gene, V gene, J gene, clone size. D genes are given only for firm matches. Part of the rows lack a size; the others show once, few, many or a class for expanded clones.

CDR3nt: TGTGCCAGCAGTTTAACCACAGGGTACGGTGGCTACACCTTC
CDR3aa: CASSLTTGYGGYTF
d_gene: .
v_gene: TRBV12-3/TRBV12-4
j_gene: TRBJ1-2
abundance: .

CDR3nt: TGTGCCAGCACTTTGGGTCTCATCTATGGCTACACCTTC
CDR3aa: CASTLGLIYGYTF
d_gene: .
v_gene: TRBV12-3/TRBV12-4
j_gene: TRBJ1-2
abundance: .

CDR3nt: TGTGCCAGCAGTTTATCAGGGTTCTATGGCTACACCTTC
CDR3aa: CASSLSGFYGYTF
d_gene: .
v_gene: TRBV12-3/TRBV12-4
j_gene: TRBJ1-2
abundance: few

CDR3nt: TGTGCCAGCAGTCCAGACGGATATGGCTACACCTTC
CDR3aa: CASSPDGYGYTF
d_gene: .
v_gene: TRBV12-3/TRBV12-4
j_gene: TRBJ1-2
abundance: medium-sized

CDR3nt: TGTGCCAGTCGAAGGGGTCATGGCTACACCTTC
CDR3aa: CASRRGHGYTF
d_gene: .
v_gene: TRBV12-3/TRBV12-4
j_gene: TRBJ1-2
abundance: .

CDR3nt: TGTGCCAGCAGTCCGGACAGCTCAGCTAACTATGGCTACACCTTC
CDR3aa: CASSPDSSANYGYTF
d_gene: .
v_gene: TRBV12-3/TRBV12-4
j_gene: TRBJ1-2
abundance: medium-sized

CDR3nt: TGTGCCAGCAGTTTAGGGGAGGGACGGCCGGACACCTTC
CDR3aa: CASSLGEGRPDTF
d_gene: .
v_gene: TRBV12-3/TRBV12-4
j_gene: TRBJ1-2
abundance: medium-sized

CDR3nt: TGTGCCAGCAGGGGTACTTTGGAGGGTGGCTACACCTTC
CDR3aa: CASRGTLEGGYTF
d_gene: .
v_gene: TRBV12-3/TRBV12-4
j_gene: TRBJ1-2
abundance: large

CDR3nt: TGTGCCAGCAGTTCCAGGGTACCAAACTATGGCTACACCTTC
CDR3aa: CASSSRVPNYGYTF
d_gene: .
v_gene: TRBV12-3/TRBV12-4
j_gene: TRBJ1-2
abundance: many

CDR3nt: TGTGCCAGCAGCACTGGGACCGCGTATGGCTACACCTTC
CDR3aa: CASSTGTAYGYTF
d_gene: .
v_gene: TRBV12-3/TRBV12-4
j_gene: TRBJ1-2
abundance: large

CDR3nt: TGTGCCAGCAGCAAACCAGGGGACAGGTCTACCTATGGCTACACCTTC
CDR3aa: CASSKPGDRSTYGYTF
d_gene: TRBD1
v_gene: TRBV12-3/TRBV12-4
j_gene: TRBJ1-2
abundance: many

CDR3nt: TGTGCCAGCAGTTTTAACTATGGCTACACCTTC
CDR3aa: CASSFNYGYTF
d_gene: .
v_gene: TRBV12-3/TRBV12-4
j_gene: TRBJ1-2
abundance: medium-sized

CDR3nt: TGTGCCAGCAGTGGCTCTCCAGGGACAGGTCATGGCTACACCTTC
CDR3aa: CASSGSPGTGHGYTF
d_gene: TRBD1
v_gene: TRBV12-3/TRBV12-4
j_gene: TRBJ1-2
abundance: many

CDR3nt: TGTGCCAGCAGTTTGACAGAACATAACTATGGCTACACCTTC
CDR3aa: CASSLTEHNYGYTF
d_gene: .
v_gene: TRBV12-3/TRBV12-4
j_gene: TRBJ1-2
abundance: medium-sized

CDR3nt: TGTGCCAGCAGCCCTCGGGAAGGGCTTTATGGCTACACCTTC
CDR3aa: CASSPREGLYGYTF
d_gene: .
v_gene: TRBV12-3/TRBV12-4
j_gene: TRBJ1-2
abundance: medium-sized

CDR3nt: TGTGCCAGTGTCCGAGGGCGAGGCTACACCTTC
CDR3aa: CASVRGRGYTF
d_gene: .
v_gene: TRBV12-3/TRBV12-4
j_gene: TRBJ1-2
abundance: .

CDR3nt: TGTGCCAGCAGCCCTACCAAGGGTGTCTATGGCTACACCTTC
CDR3aa: CASSPTKGVYGYTF
d_gene: .
v_gene: TRBV12-3/TRBV12-4
j_gene: TRBJ1-2
abundance: medium-sized

CDR3nt: TGTGCCAGCAGTTCCTACCGGACAGGAACGGGCGGCTACACCTTC
CDR3aa: CASSSYRTGTGGYTF
d_gene: TRBD1
v_gene: TRBV12-3/TRBV12-4
j_gene: TRBJ1-2
abundance: medium-sized

CDR3nt: TGTGCCAGCAGCCGTAGTGGACAGGGTTGCACCTTC
CDR3aa: CASSRSGQGCTF
d_gene: TRBD1
v_gene: TRBV12-3/TRBV12-4
j_gene: TRBJ1-2
abundance: large

CDR3nt: TGTGCCAGCAGCCCGCCTTCCAAGTTTAATGGCTACACCTTC
CDR3aa: CASSPPSKFNGYTF
d_gene: .
v_gene: TRBV12-3/TRBV12-4
j_gene: TRBJ1-2
abundance: medium-sized

CDR3nt: TGTGCCAGCAGAGGAATAACCGGGACAGGGACCTATGGCTACACCTTC
CDR3aa: CASRGITGTGTYGYTF
d_gene: TRBD1
v_gene: TRBV12-3/TRBV12-4
j_gene: TRBJ1-2
abundance: large

CDR3nt: TGTGCCAGCAGTCGTAGTTCCGGCTACACCTTC
CDR3aa: CASSRSSGYTF
d_gene: .
v_gene: TRBV12-3/TRBV12-4
j_gene: TRBJ1-2
abundance: large

CDR3nt: TGTGCCAGCAGTCCGGACGCAAGGGACTATGGCTACACCTTC
CDR3aa: CASSPDARDYGYTF
d_gene: .
v_gene: TRBV12-3/TRBV12-4
j_gene: TRBJ1-2
abundance: medium-sized

CDR3nt: TGTGCCAGCATCCAGGGACAGGGCGGCGGCTACACCTTC
CDR3aa: CASIQGQGGGYTF
d_gene: TRBD1
v_gene: TRBV12-3/TRBV12-4
j_gene: TRBJ1-2
abundance: medium-sized

CDR3nt: TGTGCCAGCAGTTCGGTCTCAGCTAACTATGGCTACACCTTC
CDR3aa: CASSSVSANYGYTF
d_gene: .
v_gene: TRBV12-3/TRBV12-4
j_gene: TRBJ1-2
abundance: medium-sized

CDR3nt: TGTGCCAGCAGTTTACTTCCAGCCTATGGCTACACCTTC
CDR3aa: CASSLLPAYGYTF
d_gene: .
v_gene: TRBV12-3/TRBV12-4
j_gene: TRBJ1-2
abundance: medium-sized

CDR3nt: TGTGCCAGCAGTCCTATTGGGACCGCGTATGGCTACACCTTC
CDR3aa: CASSPIGTAYGYTF
d_gene: .
v_gene: TRBV12-3/TRBV12-4
j_gene: TRBJ1-2
abundance: .

CDR3nt: TGTGCCAGCAAACAAGACAGTAACTATGGCTACACCTTC
CDR3aa: CASKQDSNYGYTF
d_gene: .
v_gene: TRBV12-3/TRBV12-4
j_gene: TRBJ1-2
abundance: once

CDR3nt: TGTGCCAGCAGCAACCGACAGGGGAATGGCTACACCTTC
CDR3aa: CASSNRQGNGYTF
d_gene: TRBD1
v_gene: TRBV12-3/TRBV12-4
j_gene: TRBJ1-2
abundance: large

CDR3nt: TGTGCCAGCAGTTACGGGGTCCGCAACTATGGCTACACCTTC
CDR3aa: CASSYGVRNYGYTF
d_gene: .
v_gene: TRBV12-3/TRBV12-4
j_gene: TRBJ1-2
abundance: large

CDR3nt: TGTGCCAGCCGCCAGAGAGCCTCCTATGGCTACACCTTC
CDR3aa: CASRQRASYGYTF
d_gene: .
v_gene: TRBV12-3/TRBV12-4
j_gene: TRBJ1-2
abundance: medium-sized